This is a list of T cell receptor beta chains from one sample in a study of cytomegalovirus exposure and HLA in healthy donors. Profiled with immunoSEQ multiplex PCR; TCRdb holds only in-frame clones, not every one. The sample yields more than 80,000 clones, around 76% seen once. Sequenced input: PBMCs. The receptors shown here come from a woman aged 60-75 years in good health and CMV-seropositive. CDR3s include the opening cysteine and the closing phenylalanine or tryptophan. A D gene is named only where the DNA matches it firmly. Expanded clones are given a class, and other clones once, few, many or no size at all.

>TRBD1|TRBJ1-2|TRBV18|once|15
TGTGCCAGCTCACCGGACAGGGGGCGCCTTGATGGCTACACCTTC
CASSPDRGRLDGYTF
>TRBD2|TRBJ2-1|TRBV11-3|NA|14
TGTGCCAGCAGCCACGGGACTACTGACAATGAGCAGTTCTTC
CASSHGTTDNEQFF
>NA|TRBJ2-7|TRBV9|NA|13
TGTGCCAGCAGCGTAGATCCCCAGGGCGAGCAGTACTTC
CASSVDPQGEQYF
>TRBD1|TRBJ2-7|TRBV11-2|once|14
TGTGCCAGCAGCTCAATTACAGGGGGCGGCGAGCAGTACTTC
CASSSITGGGEQYF
>TRBD2|TRBJ2-1|TRBV5-8|once|15
TGTGCCAGCAGACTTAGCGGGAGAGGATACAATGAGCAGTTCTTC
CASRLSGRGYNEQFF
>TRBD1|TRBJ2-1|TRBV30|NA|13
TGTGCCTGGAAGACTGGACAGGACAATGAGCAGTTCTTC
CAWKTGQDNEQFF
>TRBD2|TRBJ2-3|TRBV9|few|15
TGTGCCAGCAGCGTCGAGCGGGAGGGGACAGATACGCAGTATTTT
CASSVEREGTDTQYF
>NA|TRBJ2-7|TRBV19|few|14
TGTGCCAGTGCCCCAACAGGGGTCGGGGGCGAGCAGTACTTC
CASAPTGVGGEQYF
>TRBD2|TRBJ2-1|TRBV19|NA|14
TGTGCCAGTAGTATGACTAGCAGCTACAATGAGCAGTTCTTC
CASSMTSSYNEQFF
>NA|TRBJ1-3|TRBV10-3|NA|13
TGTGCCATCAGCCCCGGTGCTGGAAACACCATATATTTT
CAISPGAGNTIYF
>NA|TRBJ1-5|TRBV5-8|few|11
TGTGCCAGCAGCGTCGCGCAGCCCCAGCATTTT
CASSVAQPQHF
>NA|TRBJ2-3|TRBV11-3|NA|13
TGTGCCAGCAGCTTGAGAAACACAGATACGCAGTATTTT
CASSLRNTDTQYF
>NA|TRBJ2-7|TRBV11-1|NA|12
TGTGCCAGCAGCTTAGGGCAATACGAGCAGTACTTC
CASSLGQYEQYF
>NA|TRBJ2-5|TRBV27|NA|16
TGTGCCAGCAGTTTACAGGGTGGCGGGGCAAGAGAGACCCAGTACTTC
CASSLQGGGARETQYF
>TRBD1|TRBJ2-5|TRBV19|NA|16
TGTGCCAGTAGTCCCCTCGCCGGGACAGGGGAAGAGACCCAGTACTTC
CASSPLAGTGEETQYF
>NA|TRBJ2-7|TRBV27|NA|15
TGTGCCAGCAGTTTCGGTCCTAGCAGAAGCTACGAGCAGTACTTC
CASSFGPSRSYEQYF
>TRBD1|TRBJ2-4|TRBV2|NA|13
TGTGCCAGCAGTGTTACAGGGGGCGGCATTCAGTACTTC
CASSVTGGGIQYF
>TRBD1|TRBJ2-2|TRBV7-6|NA|14
TGTGCCAGCAGCCCGGGACAGTACACCGGGGAGCTGTTTTTT
CASSPGQYTGELFF
>NA|TRBJ1-1|TRBV18|NA|14
TGTGCCAGCTCACAAGTTGTTGCGGACACTGAAGCTTTCTTT
CASSQVVADTEAFF
>TRBD2|TRBJ2-7|TRBV7-3|once|15
TGTGCCAGCAGCTTGGGCGGGGGAGAGACCTACGAGCAGTACTTC
CASSLGGGETYEQYF
>NA|TRBJ1-1|TRBV6-1|few|15
TGTGCCAGCAGTGAATCCTTCACAGGTTTCACTGAAGCTTTCTTT
CASSESFTGFTEAFF
>NA|TRBJ2-7|TRBV28|NA|15
TGTGCCAGCAGAGAGACAGGCCGGAGCTCCTACGAGCAGTACTTC
CASRETGRSSYEQYF
>NA|TRBJ1-4|TRBV6-6|NA|14
TGTGCCAGCAGTCACCCGGGACAACTACAAAAACTGTTTTTT
CASSHPGQLQKLFF
>NA|TRBJ1-1|TRBV6-5|NA|13
TGTGCCAGCAGCTTCAACAGGGTTGGTGAAGCTTTCTTT
CASSFNRVGEAFF
>NA|TRBJ2-1|TRBV18|NA|15
TGTGCCAGCTCACCAGAACCGGGACTGTTAGGCGAGCAGTTCTTC
CASSPEPGLLGEQFF
>NA|TRBJ1-1|TRBV19|NA|14
TGTGCCAGTTGCCCAAAGTGGGAGACAAGAGCGGCTTTCTTT
CASCPKWETRAAFF
>NA|TRBJ2-2|TRBV9|NA|12
TGTGCCAGCAGCGTAGTAGATGGGGAGCTGTTTTTT
CASSVVDGELFF
>NA|TRBJ1-4|TRBV20-1|once|11
TGCAGTGCGGCAGGGGCAGGGAGTAGGTTTTTT
CSAAGAGSRFF
>NA|TRBJ2-7|TRBV6-5|NA|15
TGTGCCAGCAGTTACTCGTTCTTTAACTCCTACGAGCAGTACTTC
CASSYSFFNSYEQYF
>TRBD2|TRBJ2-7|TRBV9|NA|16
TGTGCCAGCAGCGTCGGGCTAGCGGAGACCATTCATGAGCAGTACTTC
CASSVGLAETIHEQYF
>NA|TRBJ2-5|TRBV9|NA|15
TGTGCCAGCAGCCCGACCCGAGGCTACCAAGAGACCCAGTACTTC
CASSPTRGYQETQYF
>NA|TRBJ2-7|TRBV7-2|once|15
TGTGCCAGCAGCTTAGTAGGGGCATCCCCCTACGAGCAGTACTTC
CASSLVGASPYEQYF
>NA|TRBJ2-7|TRBV2|NA|13
TGTGCCAGCAGAGTGGACAGCATTTACGAGCAGTACTTC
CASRVDSIYEQYF